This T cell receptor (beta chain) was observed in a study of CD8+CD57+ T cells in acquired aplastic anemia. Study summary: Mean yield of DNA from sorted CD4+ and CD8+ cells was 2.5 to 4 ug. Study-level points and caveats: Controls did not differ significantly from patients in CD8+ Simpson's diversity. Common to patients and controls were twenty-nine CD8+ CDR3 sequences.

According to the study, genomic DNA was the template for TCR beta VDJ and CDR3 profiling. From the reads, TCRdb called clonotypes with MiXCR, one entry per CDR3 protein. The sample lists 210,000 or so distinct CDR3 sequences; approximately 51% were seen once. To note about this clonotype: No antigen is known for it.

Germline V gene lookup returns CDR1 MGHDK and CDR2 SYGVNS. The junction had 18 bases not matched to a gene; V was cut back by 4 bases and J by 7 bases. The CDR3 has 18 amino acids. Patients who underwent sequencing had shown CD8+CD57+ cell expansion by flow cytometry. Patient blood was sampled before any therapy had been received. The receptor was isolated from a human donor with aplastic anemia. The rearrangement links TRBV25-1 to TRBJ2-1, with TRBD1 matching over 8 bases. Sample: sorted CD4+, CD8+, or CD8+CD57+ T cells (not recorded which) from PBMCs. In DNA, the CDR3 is TGTGCCAGCAGTGCCCCGGACAGGGATTATAGTTTCATTAATGAGCAGTTCTTC. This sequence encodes CASSAPDRDYSFINEQFF.